The 18 T cell receptor beta chains below all came from one sample that was sequenced in a study of blood T cell repertoires in COVID-19. This table comes from immunoSEQ multiplex PCR, and its TCRdb copy is limited to in-frame clones, with some not included. The sample has some 67,000 clones, more than 75% seen once. Sequences were obtained from peripheral blood. These receptors originate from a man aged 50 to 59 with active COVID-19.

The chain uses TRBV6-6 and TRBJ1-1; a weak D match, TRBD1 (6 bases). This CDR3 spans 12 amino acids. With 5 bases removed from V and 6 bases from J, the gap between germline ends came to 10 bases. Germline V gene sequence: CDR1 MNHNY, CDR2 SVGAGI (reference sequence). The CDR3 loop reads CASSLTGAEAFF. The CDR3 nucleotides are TGTGCCAGCAGTCTGACAGGCGCTGAAGCTTTCTTT.

The chain joins TRBV27 to TRBJ1-1, with unresolved D. This CDR3 is 12 amino acids long. V lost 6 bases and J lost 7, with 12 bases in between. Germline values: CDR1 MNHEY, CDR2 SMNVEV (reference sequence). In DNA, the CDR3 is TGTGCCAGCAGAAAGGGCGGAGGTGAAGCTTTCTTT. This encodes CASRKGGGEAFF.

The chain employs TRBV6-5 and TRBJ1-6, with D possibly being TRBD1 (6 bases). Trimming shortened V by 8 bases and J by 8 bases, and 10 bases separated the two germline ends. The CDR3 spans 12 residues. Germline V gene sequence: CDR1 MNHEY, CDR2 SVGAGI. The CDR3 DNA is TGTGCCAGCCGGCCAGGGGATTCACCCCTCCACTTT. Its translation: CASRPGDSPLHF.

This clone was detected many times. The chain couples TRBV6-5 to TRBJ1-1, with D unclear. This CDR3 contains 13 residues. Germline CDR1 and CDR2: MNHEY and SVGAGI. Trimming left V 6 bases short and J 1 base short, with 9 bases between. The CDR3 DNA follows: TGTGCCAGCAGCCGACTTGAGAACACTGAAGCTTTCTTT. It codes for CASSRLENTEAFF.

This chain joins TRBV30 and TRBJ1-5, with TRBD1 identical over 8 bases. The V and J ends lost 5 bases and 3 bases, in that order; junction bases with no gene match: 9. The CDR3 contains 15 residues. Looked up from germline, CDR1 is GTSNPN and CDR2 is SVGIG (reference sequence). CDR3 sequence: CAWGRGTGNNQPQHF. CDR3 in DNA: TGTGCCTGGGGGAGAGGGACAGGCAACAATCAGCCCCAGCATTTT.

The rearrangement links TRBV9 to TRBJ2-1; 7 nucleotides agree with TRBD2. Germline assignment: CDR1 SGDLS and CDR2 YYNGEE. This CDR3 contains 16 residues. V was clipped by 0 bases and J by 4 bases; unmatched bases: 7. CDR3 bases: TGTGCCAGCAGCGTAGTGGCGGGAGCCGGATACAATGAGCAGTTCTTC. It is translated as CASSVVAGAGYNEQFF. The full variable domain, with the rest looked up from reference TRBV9 and TRBJ2-1, is DSGVTQTPKHLITATGQRVTLRCSPRSGDLSVYWYQQSLDQGLQFLIQYYNGEERAKGNILERFSAQQFPDLHSELNLSSLELGDSALYFCASSVVAGAGYNEQFFGPGTRLTVL.

The rearrangement links TRBV19 to TRBJ2-1, with D unclear. The germline gives CDR1 LNHDA, CDR2 SQIVND (reference sequence). CDR3 length: 15 residues. The V end lost 4 bases, the J end lost 2 bases, and 12 bases lay between the germline ends. CDR3 DNA: TGTGCCAGTAGTACGACTTCCCGTACCTACAATGAGCAGTTCTTC. Its protein is CASSTTSRTYNEQFF.

This clone was observed once. This chain uses TRBV29-1 with TRBJ2-7; 12 bases align to TRBD1. The CDR3 sequence is 13 residues long. J gave up 5 bases and V 4 bases, and 3 bases lay outside the gene matches. Looked up from germline, CDR1 is SQVTM and CDR2 is ANQGSEA. The CDR3 DNA reads TGCAGCGTTGGGGACAGGGGGCTCAACGAGCAGTACTTC. Its translation is CSVGDRGLNEQYF.

The chain recombines TRBV9 with TRBJ1-2; 9 bases line up with TRBD1. This CDR3 spans 14 amino acids. Trimming took 4 bases from V and 4 from J; bases not matched to a gene: 5. The germline V gene encodes CDR1 SGDLS and CDR2 YYNGEE. CDR3 DNA sequence: TGTGCCAGCAGCCTTACGACAGGGGGCTATGGCTACACCTTC. Residues: CASSLTTGGYGYTF.

V usage is TRBV18 and J usage is TRBJ1-4; a possible D gene is TRBD1 (5 bases). V gave up 3 bases and J gave up 1 base, with 9 bases separating them. The CDR3 is 15 residues long. CDR1 and CDR2 (germline): KGHSH, LQKENI. CDR3 amino acids: CASSPPGGTNEKLFF. The DNA for the CDR3 is TGTGCCAGCTCACCCCCGGGGGGAACTAATGAAAAACTGTTTTTT.

The chain has TRBV19 and TRBJ2-1, with D possibly being TRBD2 (5 bases). Looked up from germline, CDR1 is LNHDA and CDR2 is SQIVND (reference sequence). V was cut by 1 base and J by 7 bases, with 11 bases left in between. CDR3 size: 14 residues. This CDR3 reads CASSIGTVLNEQFF. The CDR3 DNA follows: TGTGCCAGTAGTATAGGGACTGTTCTGAATGAGCAGTTCTTC.

This sequence joins TRBV7-2 and TRBJ2-5, with 9 positions matching TRBD2. Germline CDR1 and CDR2: SGHTA and FQGNSA. Unmatched junction bases numbered 6, after V lost 3 bases and J lost 1 base. This CDR3 spans 16 amino acids. Here the CDR3 reads CASSFRLADSQETQYF. The CDR3 DNA is TGTGCCAGCAGCTTTAGACTAGCGGACTCCCAAGAGACCCAGTACTTC.

The chain has TRBV3-1 (or the pseudogene TRBV3-2) and TRBJ2-7; no clear D. Germline lookup yields CDR1 LGHDT and CDR2 YNNKEL (reference sequence). The CDR3 is made up of 12 amino acids. Trimming pared 4 bases from V and 7 bases from J, leaving 11 bases between. Here the CDR3 DNA reads TGTGCCAGCAGCCCAGGTCCGTGGGAGCAGTACTTC. Translated: CASSPGPWEQYF.

The rearrangement links TRBV30 to TRBJ1-2; 8 bases fit TRBD1. Losses at the gene ends were 1 base for V and 3 bases for J; bases not matched to a gene: 10. Germline values: CDR1 GTSNPN, CDR2 SVGIG (reference sequence). The CDR3 loop spans 16 amino acids. The DNA of the CDR3 is TGTGCCTGGAGTGCGACTCGACAGGGGCCCTACTATGGCTACACCTTC. Translating it yields CAWSATRQGPYYGYTF.

This clone was seen a few times. This chain links TRBV5-6 with TRBJ2-5; the match to TRBD1 covers 8 bases. This CDR3 is 15 amino acids long. The trim removed 3 bases at V and 1 base at J, leaving 5 bases unmatched. Germline V CDR1 and CDR2: SGHDT, YYEEEE. The DNA of the CDR3 is TGTGCCAGCAGCTGGGGTGACAGGGGCCAAGAGACCCAGTACTTC. Translating it yields CASSWGDRGQETQYF.

The gene calls are TRBV18 and TRBJ1-4; TRBD1 aligns across 7 bases. Germline V gene lookup returns CDR1 KGHSH and CDR2 LQKENI. V trimming: 6 bases; J trimming: 1 base; junction bases outside the gene matches: 2. This CDR3 spans 14 amino acids. The CDR3 reads CASSRDRTNEKLFF. CDR3 sequence (DNA): TGTGCCAGCTCGCGGGACAGAACTAATGAAAAACTGTTTTTT.

The rearrangement links TRBV19 to TRBJ2-1, with TRBD2 identical over 7 bases. Looked up from germline, CDR1 is LNHDA and CDR2 is SQIVND (reference sequence). CDR3 length equals 13 residues. The V and J ends lost 3 bases and 10 bases, in that order; junction bases with no gene match: 6. This CDR3 reads CASSIGLGFEQFF. The CDR3 DNA reads as TGTGCCAGTAGTATCGGACTAGGTTTCGAGCAGTTCTTC.

The chain recombines TRBV18 with TRBJ2-7; 7 bases agree with TRBD2. The germline V gene has CDR1 KGHSH and CDR2 LQKENI. Trimming cost V 3 bases and J 5 bases; bases outside gene matches: 10. The CDR3 spans 15 residues. The CDR3 sequence: CASSPIGGDRDEQYF. The CDR3 nucleotides read TGTGCCAGCTCACCGATTGGGGGGGACCGGGACGAGCAGTACTTC.